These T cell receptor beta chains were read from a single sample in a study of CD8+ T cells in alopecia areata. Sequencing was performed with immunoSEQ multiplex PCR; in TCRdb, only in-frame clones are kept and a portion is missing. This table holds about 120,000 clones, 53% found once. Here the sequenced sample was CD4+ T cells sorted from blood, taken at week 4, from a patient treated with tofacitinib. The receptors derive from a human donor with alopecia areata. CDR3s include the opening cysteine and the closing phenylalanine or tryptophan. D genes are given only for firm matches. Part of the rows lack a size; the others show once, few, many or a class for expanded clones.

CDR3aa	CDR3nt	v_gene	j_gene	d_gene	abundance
CASSVGTGPYEQYF	TGTGCCAGCAGTGTGGGGACAGGGCCCTACGAGCAGTACTTC	TRBV25-1	TRBJ2-7	TRBD1	-
CSARTGADTQYF	TGCAGCGCTCGGACAGGGGCAGATACGCAGTATTTT	TRBV29-1	TRBJ2-3	TRBD1	few
CASSGGQAQETQYF	TGCGCCAGCAGCGGGGGACAGGCCCAAGAGACCCAGTACTTC	TRBV5-1	TRBJ2-5	TRBD1	few
CSVEETGFDIEAFF	TGCAGCGTTGAAGAAACGGGATTCGATATTGAAGCTTTCTTT	TRBV29-1	TRBJ1-1	-	few
CASSYTWGPTNYGYTF	TGTGCCAGCAGTTACACCTGGGGTCCAACCAACTATGGCTACACCTTC	TRBV6-5	TRBJ1-2	-	-
CSVLAGGPGETQYF	TGCAGCGTGCTAGCGGGAGGGCCGGGGGAGACCCAGTACTTC	TRBV29-1	TRBJ2-5	TRBD2	-
CASSLSDPSYEQYF	TGTGCCAGCAGCCTTAGCGACCCCTCCTACGAGCAGTACTTC	TRBV7-9	TRBJ2-7	-	-
CASSIAGYEQFF	TGTGCCAGTAGTATTGCCGGGTATGAGCAGTTCTTC	TRBV19	TRBJ2-1	-	-
CAWNKQGPYGYTF	TGTGCCTGGAATAAACAGGGACCCTATGGCTACACCTTC	TRBV30	TRBJ1-2	-	-
CSAAQGTQHF	TGCAGTGCTGCACAGGGGACCCAGCATTTT	TRBV20-1	TRBJ1-5	TRBD1	-
CAWSVLGKAYSEEQYF	TGTGCCTGGAGTGTACTGGGAAAGGCCTATTCGGAGGAGCAGTACTTC	TRBV30	TRBJ2-7	-	-
CASSLARSYEQYF	TGTGCCAGCAGCTTAGCCCGCTCCTACGAGCAGTACTTC	TRBV7-2	TRBJ2-7	-	few
CAWSARVDTEAFF	TGTGCCTGGAGTGCCAGGGTAGACACTGAAGCTTTCTTT	TRBV30	TRBJ1-1	-	few
CASSSGTSGLNTGELFF	TGTGCCAGCAGCTCAGGGACTAGCGGACTTAACACCGGGGAGCTGTTTTTT	TRBV7-3	TRBJ2-2	TRBD2	-
CSARHTFLGYNEQFF	TGCAGCGCCCGACATACTTTTTTAGGGTACAATGAGCAGTTCTTC	TRBV29-1	TRBJ2-1	-	-
CASSEPPPKNTGELFF	TGTGCCAGCAGCGAGCCCCCCCCTAAGAACACCGGGGAGCTGTTTTTT	TRBV9	TRBJ2-2	-	few
CASSRGAGGSYEQYF	TGTGCCAGCAGCAGAGGGGCAGGGGGCAGCTACGAGCAGTACTTC	TRBV7-9	TRBJ2-7	TRBD1	-
CASSLEPLAKNIQYF	TGCGCCAGCAGCTTGGAGCCCCTAGCCAAAAACATTCAGTACTTC	TRBV5-1	TRBJ2-4	-	-
CASSSRRTSGEQFF	TGTGCCAGCAGCTCGCGAAGGACTAGCGGAGAGCAGTTCTTC	TRBV7-8	TRBJ2-1	TRBD2	-
CATKLSGGAYNEQFF	TGCGCCACCAAGTTAAGCGGGGGGGCCTACAATGAGCAGTTCTTC	TRBV5-1	TRBJ2-1	TRBD2	-
CASSQVQLTNQPQHF	TGCGCCAGCAGCCAAGTACAGCTTACCAATCAGCCCCAGCATTTT	TRBV4-1	TRBJ1-5	-	-
CASSRQGNGYEQYF	TGTGCCAGCAGCAGACAGGGGAACGGCTACGAGCAGTACTTC	TRBV6-6	TRBJ2-7	TRBD1	-
CASSLVSGYEQYF	TGCGCCAGCAGCTTGGTAAGTGGCTACGAGCAGTACTTC	TRBV5-1	TRBJ2-7	-	few
CASSLTGGERSPLHF	TGTGCCAGCAGCTTAACCGGGGGCGAGCGATCACCCCTCCACTTT	TRBV7-3	TRBJ1-6	-	-
CASSLRLTGARGTYEQYF	TGCGCCAGCAGCCTCAGACTGACAGGGGCAAGGGGTACCTACGAGCAGTACTTC	TRBV5-1	TRBJ2-7	TRBD1	-
CASSQDLNTGYTF	TGTGCCAGCAGCCAAGATCTAAATACGGGCTACACCTTC	TRBV4-2	TRBJ1-2	-	once
CASSKTGVYGYTF	TGTGCCAGCAGCAAGACAGGGGTCTATGGCTACACCTTC	TRBV2	TRBJ1-2	TRBD1	-
CSVAGLAGVRQFF	TGCAGCGTTGCGGGACTAGCGGGAGTTCGGCAGTTCTTC	TRBV29-1	TRBJ2-1	TRBD2	-
CAWSVLGARYSTNEKLFF	TGTGCCTGGAGTGTACTAGGGGCCAGGTATTCAACTAATGAAAAACTGTTTTTT	TRBV30	TRBJ1-4	-	-
CASTVAGGSTDTQYF	TGTGCCAGCACCGTCGCGGGGGGAAGCACAGATACGCAGTATTTT	TRBV7-9	TRBJ2-3	TRBD2	many
CAWSVLDTQYF	TGTGCCTGGAGTGTACTAGATACGCAGTATTTT	TRBV30	TRBJ2-3	-	once
CSAKRVYEQYF	TGCAGTGCTAAAAGAGTCTACGAGCAGTACTTC	TRBV20-1	TRBJ2-7	-	-
CAWSSTHNEQFF	TGTGCCTGGAGTTCCACACACAATGAGCAGTTCTTC	TRBV30	TRBJ2-1	-	-
CASSSPLENSPLHF	TGTGCCAGCAGCTCCCCACTGGAAAATTCACCCCTCCACTTT	TRBV7-9	TRBJ1-6	-	-
CASSREGERDTQYF	TGTGCCAGCAGTAGGGAGGGGGAGAGAGATACGCAGTATTTT	TRBV2	TRBJ2-3	-	few
CACNPIAGGPDTQYF	TGTGCCTGCAATCCTATAGCGGGAGGGCCAGATACGCAGTATTTT	TRBV30	TRBJ2-3	TRBD2	once
CAISEEKGAYEQYF	TGTGCCATCAGTGAGGAAAAGGGGGCCTACGAGCAGTACTTC	TRBV10-3	TRBJ2-7	-	-
CASSPVAGTQYF	TGTGCCAGCTCGCCGGTAGCAGGGACCCAGTACTTC	TRBV18	TRBJ2-5	-	many
CASSPPAKAGYNEQFF	TGTGCCAGTAGTCCTCCGGCAAAGGCGGGGTACAATGAGCAGTTCTTC	TRBV19	TRBJ2-1	-	few
CASTSGIAGNTIYF	TGTGCCAGCACGTCAGGGATCGCTGGAAACACCATATATTTT	TRBV2	TRBJ1-3	-	-
CAWSQDGRYGYTF	TGTGCCTGGAGTCAAGACGGACGCTATGGCTACACCTTC	TRBV30	TRBJ1-2	-	-
CASSEGTSTDTQYF	TGTGCCAGCAGCGAAGGGACCTCCACAGATACGCAGTATTTT	TRBV5-4	TRBJ2-3	-	-
CASSEGSSYNEQFF	TGTGCCAGCAGTGAAGGAAGCTCCTACAATGAGCAGTTCTTC	TRBV25-1	TRBJ2-1	-	once
CASSYSLTGEQFF	TGTGCCAGCAGTTACTCTTTGACGGGAGAGCAGTTCTTC	TRBV6-5	TRBJ2-1	-	-
CASSLLADQETQYF	TGCGCCAGCAGCTTACTAGCGGACCAAGAGACCCAGTACTTC	TRBV5-1	TRBJ2-5	TRBD2	-
CASSLKGALGYTF	TGTGCCAGCAGCTTGAAGGGGGCTCTTGGCTACACCTTC	TRBV5-6	TRBJ1-2	TRBD1	-
CASRMGSYQETQYF	TGCGCCAGCAGAATGGGGTCGTACCAAGAGACCCAGTACTTC	TRBV5-1	TRBJ2-5	-	-
CASSLSGMRTEAFF	TGTGCCAGCAGCTTGTCAGGGATGAGGACTGAAGCTTTCTTT	TRBV7-8	TRBJ1-1	-	-
CAWSVRLTDTQYF	TGTGCCTGGAGTGTACGGCTCACAGATACGCAGTATTTT	TRBV30	TRBJ2-3	-	few
CASRGQGYEQYF	TGTGCCAGCAGGGGACAGGGATACGAGCAGTACTTC	TRBV11-2	TRBJ2-7	TRBD1	few
CASSYSTSQETQYF	TGTGCCAGCAGTTACTCGACATCACAAGAGACCCAGTACTTC	TRBV6-5	TRBJ2-5	-	few
CALDPGQLSGNTIYF	TGTGCCTTGGACCCGGGACAGCTCTCTGGAAACACCATATATTTT	TRBV30	TRBJ1-3	TRBD1	-
CSVASDFYGYTF	TGCAGCGTCGCCTCGGACTTCTATGGCTACACCTTC	TRBV29-1	TRBJ1-2	-	few
CASSSTQVLIYEQYF	TGTGCCAGCAGTTCCACGCAGGTCCTTATCTACGAGCAGTACTTC	TRBV2	TRBJ2-7	-	-
CASSPNRGREAFF	TGTGCCAGCTCACCCAATCGGGGAAGGGAGGCTTTCTTT	TRBV18	TRBJ1-1	-	-
CASSRISAFYEQYF	TGTGCCAGCAGTAGAATATCAGCTTTCTACGAGCAGTACTTC	TRBV2	TRBJ2-7	-	few
CASSVAGDPAYGYTF	TGTGCCAGCAGCGTAGCCGGGGATCCGGCCTATGGCTACACCTTC	TRBV9	TRBJ1-2	-	-
CASSYLDRGGGYTF	TGTGCCAGCAGTTACCTGGACAGGGGTGGTGGCTACACCTTC	TRBV6-5	TRBJ1-2	TRBD1	-
CASSPYTGTDYYGYTF	TGTGCCAGCAGCCCCTACACCGGGACAGACTACTATGGCTACACCTTC	TRBV13	TRBJ1-2	TRBD1	once
CAWTRGQGVLYGYTF	TGTGCCTGGACCCGGGGACAGGGGGTTCTCTATGGCTACACCTTC	TRBV30	TRBJ1-2	TRBD1	-